In this sample, the clone carrying this T cell receptor beta chain turned up once. No antigen is known for it. Healthy bone marrow donors made up the donor group. The source of the sample is a study of cytomegalovirus exposure and HLA in healthy donors. In the PCR, 60 Vbeta and 13 Jbeta primers were used. The method was immunoSEQ multiplex PCR; TCRdb's version includes in-frame clones alone and lacks a portion of them. The sample records 200,000 to 300,000 clones, around 80% being singletons. This CDR3 is 14 amino acids long. The V end lost 4 bases, the J end lost 2 bases, and 13 bases lay between the germline ends. Germline CDR1 and CDR2: GTSNPN and SVGIG (reference sequence). General study points: Cytomegalovirus association was assigned to about 150 TCR beta chains.

This sequence originates from a boy aged 10-17 years in good health and CMV-seronegative. Sequences were obtained from PBMCs. The chain links TRBV30 to TRBJ2-3; TRBD2 might be the D (7 bases). The CDR3 region has the DNA TGTGCCTGGAACGGGGGGCTTCCCACAGATACGCAGTATTTT. This sequence encodes CAWNGGLPTDTQYF.